This T cell receptor (beta chain) appears in the sequencing data of a study of cytomegalovirus exposure and HLA in healthy donors. The wider study: Unique TCR beta sequences numbering approximately 120 million came from 150 million to 200 million T cells in an earlier analysis.

A word on this clone: As yet, its antigen is unknown.

The CDR3 sequence is 15 residues long. Germline CDR1 SGDLS, CDR2 YYNGEE. The V and J ends lost 4 bases and 6 bases, in that order; junction bases with no gene match: 7. Whole-study findings and limits: Excluded: some indistinguishable V segments such as TRBV6-2 and TRBV6-3. For most TCR beta V segments, an earlier analysis put the productive rate at about 90% or about 30% of the time.

PCR used 60 Vbeta primers and 13 Jbeta primers. Using immunoSEQ multiplex PCR, the repertoire was profiled, and TCRdb retains in-frame clones only, with some absent. Of 150,000 to 200,000 clones detected, around 85% appear once; the ten largest clones hold approximately 1.2%. The material sequenced was PBMCs. The V and J genes are TRBV9 and TRBJ1-6, with 7 bases identical to TRBD1. The clonotype comes from a man aged 50-59 years in good health and CMV-seropositive. In DNA form, the CDR3 reads TGTGCCAGCAGCCCGAGGGACAGATCTAATTCACCCCTCCACTTT. Protein: CASSPRDRSNSPLHF.